The next 32 T cell receptor beta chains were all read from a single sample in a study of shared clonotypes between healthy human individuals. Repertoires were generated with immunoSEQ multiplex PCR, while TCRdb's copy carries only in-frame clones and drops some. The sample consists of more than 500,000 clones, about 96% of them appearing once. Sequenced: naive CD4+ T cells sorted from blood. As to subset: CD45RA+ positively selected. The receptor source for this set is a young woman in good health.

This rearrangement joins TRBV11-2 to TRBJ2-7; 7 bases align to TRBD2. The CDR3 is 14 residues long. The V gene's germline CDR1 is SGHAT and CDR2 FQNNGV. V lost 4 bases and J lost 6; bases outside the gene matches: 9. The CDR3 nucleotides read TGTGCCAGCAGCTCAGAGCGGGGTTTCAGCGAGCAGTACTTC. Protein sequence: CASSSERGFSEQYF.

About this clone itself: The same CDR3 arises from other DNA sequences in this sample as well. The V and J genes are TRBV5-1 and TRBJ2-1; TRBD2 matches at 14 bases. CDR1 SGHRS and CDR2 YFSETQ come from the germline V gene. The CDR3 is made up of 15 amino acids. The ends lost 4 bases at V and 6 bases at J; junction bases unmatched: 3. CDR3 amino acids: CASSTGLAGANEQFF. CDR3 nucleotides: TGCGCCAGCAGCACGGGACTAGCGGGAGCCAATGAGCAGTTCTTC.

The chain joins TRBV19 to TRBJ2-1; 9 bases line up with TRBD1. This CDR3 has 14 residues. Trimming at V came to 6 bases and at J to 5 bases, leaving 5 bases not matched to a gene. Germline assignment: CDR1 LNHDA and CDR2 SQIVND (reference sequence). The CDR3 region is CASRTGTGHNEQFF. CDR3 DNA: TGTGCCAGTAGGACCGGGACAGGGCACAATGAGCAGTTCTTC.

The chain recombines TRBV11-2 with TRBJ2-7; 9 positions agree with TRBD1. V was clipped by 7 bases and J by 1 base; unmatched bases: 8. The V gene's germline CDR1 is SGHAT and CDR2 FQNNGV. The CDR3 totals 15 residues. CDR3 DNA sequence: TGTGCCAGCACCACGTCTGGACAGGGGTCCTACGAGCAGTACTTC. Protein product: CASTTSGQGSYEQYF.

This clone was observed a single time. The chain is built from TRBV5-1 and TRBJ2-2; TRBD2 aligns across 7 bases. With V trimmed by 7 bases and J by 1 base, 7 bases remained unmatched. The CDR3 totals 15 residues. Germline CDR1 reads SGHRS; CDR2 reads YFSETQ. CDR3 loop: CASGGGRENTGELFF. The CDR3 DNA sequence: TGCGCCAGCGGCGGGGGACGGGAGAACACCGGGGAGCTGTTTTTT. The variable domain in full, completed from reference TRBV5-1 and TRBJ2-2, reads KAGVTQTPRYLIKTRGQQVTLSCSPISGHRSVSWYQQTPGQGLQFLFEYFSETQRNKGNFPGRFSGRQFSNSRSEMNVSTLELGDSALYLCASGGGRENTGELFFGEGSRLTVL.

CDR3 coding DNA: TGTGCCAGCAGCGTGGGACTAGCGGAAGAGACCCAGTACTTC. Translating gives CASSVGLAEETQYF. This sequence joins TRBV9 and TRBJ2-5, with 11 bases identical to TRBD2. From germline, CDR1 is SGDLS and CDR2 YYNGEE. CDR3 size: 14 residues. V shed 2 bases, J shed 3 bases, and the junction held 0 bases outside the gene matches.

The chain couples TRBV28 to TRBJ1-2; 7 bases align to TRBD1. Trimming removed 8 bases from V and 4 bases from J; junction bases left unmatched: 7. Germline values: CDR1 MDHEN, CDR2 SYDVKM. The CDR3 has 13 amino acids. The CDR3 DNA reads TGTGCCAGCTGGGGACAGCAGATCTATGGCTACACCTTC. Protein sequence: CASWGQQIYGYTF.

The J gene is TRBJ2-1, the V gene TRBV7-9, with D unclear. CDR3 length: 14 residues. Germline values: CDR1 SEHNR, CDR2 FQNEAQ (reference sequence). With 5 bases removed from V and 4 bases from J, the gap between germline ends came to 12 bases. CDR3 bases: TGTGCCAGCAGCGGCGACCGCGCATACAATGAGCAGTTCTTC. Its translation: CASSGDRAYNEQFF. The full variable domain, rest sourced from reference TRBV7-9 and TRBJ2-1, is DTGVSQNPRHKITKRGQNVTFRCDPISEHNRLYWYRQTLGQGPEFLTYFQNEAQLEKSRLLSDRFSAERPKGSFSTLEIQRTEQGDSAMYLCASSGDRAYNEQFFGPGTRLTVL.

This chain uses TRBV5-1 with TRBJ1-5; D remains unclear. Trimming took 2 bases from V and 2 from J, leaving 11 bases between them. Germline CDR1 and CDR2: SGHRS and YFSETQ. This CDR3 contains 15 residues. The CDR3 nucleotides are TGCGCCAGCAGCTTTGCCGGGGAGGGCAATCAGCCCCAGCATTTT. It codes for CASSFAGEGNQPQHF.

The V and J genes are TRBV7-8 and TRBJ2-7; D ambiguous. The CDR3 has 18 residues. The germline V gene encodes CDR1 SGHVS and CDR2 FQNEAQ. Trimming removed 4 bases from V and 3 bases from J, with 25 bases in between. CDR3 residues: CASSSRRRSDTVVYEQYF. The CDR3 region has the DNA TGTGCCAGCAGCTCTAGAAGGAGAAGCGACACAGTAGTCTACGAGCAGTACTTC.

The rearrangement uses TRBV5-4 and TRBJ1-4; D uncertain. There are 16 residues in the CDR3. Trimming removed 4 bases at V and 0 bases at J, with 13 bases between. Germline values: CDR1 SGHNT, CDR2 YYREEE (reference sequence). The DNA for the CDR3 is TGTGCCAGCAGCCTGCGGACGGCTGCAACTAATGAAAAACTGTTTTTT. Translation gives CASSLRTAATNEKLFF.

V and J are TRBV4-1 and TRBJ2-2; 11 positions agree with TRBD2. Germline V gene sequence: CDR1 MGHRA, CDR2 YSYEKL. The CDR3 covers 20 residues. Losses at the gene ends were 3 bases for V and 4 bases for J; bases not matched to a gene: 16. This CDR3 is CASSHRILGVAGGRTGELFF. The CDR3 DNA is TGCGCCAGCAGCCATCGTATCTTGGGGGTAGCGGGAGGGCGCACCGGGGAGCTGTTTTTT.

The chain carries TRBV6-5 and TRBJ2-7; 9 positions match TRBD2. The CDR3 runs 16 residues. With 0 bases clipped from V and 4 bases from J, the junction kept 7 bases outside the gene matches. Germline CDR1 is MNHEY and CDR2 is SVGAGI. CDR3 amino acids: CASSYSVAGERYEQYF. DNA of the CDR3: TGTGCCAGCAGTTACTCGGTAGCGGGAGAACGTTACGAGCAGTACTTC.

The chain employs TRBV6-4 and TRBJ2-1, with 7 positions matching TRBD2. CDR3 size: 16 residues. The ends lost 1 base at V and 0 bases at J; junction bases unmatched: 3. Germline values: CDR1 MRHNA, CDR2 SNTAGT. The CDR3 is CASSDYRDYSYNEQFF. The DNA of the CDR3 is TGTGCCAGCAGTGACTACCGGGACTACTCCTACAATGAGCAGTTCTTC.

The chain uses TRBV6-5 and TRBJ2-1; D perhaps matches TRBD2 (6 bases). The CDR3 runs 14 residues. Per the germline V gene, CDR1 is MNHEY and CDR2 is SVGAGI. V was shortened by 4 bases and J by 3 bases, with 10 bases between the two germline ends. The CDR3 bases are TGTGCCAGCAGTTTGGTTAGCGGCTACAATGAGCAGTTCTTC. Translated, it gives CASSLVSGYNEQFF.

The rearrangement uses TRBV28 and TRBJ2-5; a possible D gene is TRBD1 (6 bases). Judging by the DNA end, TRBJ2-7 fits better; the J call may be wrong. CDR1 is MDHEN and CDR2 is SYDVKM in the germline V gene. The length of the CDR3 is 14 residues. In DNA form, the CDR3 reads TGTGCCAGCAGTCCTCAGGGGAGTGACGCCGAGCAGTACTTC. Translating gives CASSPQGSDAEQYF.

This chain connects TRBV18 to TRBJ2-7; D is ambiguous. V was clipped by 6 bases and J by 3 bases, with 12 bases between them. Germline CDR1 KGHSH, CDR2 LQKENI. There are 13 residues in the CDR3. The chain's CDR3 is CASSPARNYEQYF. For the CDR3, the DNA is TGTGCCAGCTCTCCCGCGAGGAACTACGAGCAGTACTTC.

The chain carries TRBV27 and TRBJ1-1; TRBD1 is a possible D gene (5 bases). Trimming took off 5 bases at V and 1 base at J, with 14 bases between the two ends. This CDR3 spans 15 amino acids. In germline, CDR1 is MNHEY, CDR2 SMNVEV (reference sequence). CDR3 DNA: TGTGCCAGCAGTCCCACGGGAGGGGCGAACACTGAAGCTTTCTTT. Translation gives CASSPTGGANTEAFF.

This clone was picked up one time. The chain joins TRBV28 to TRBJ1-2, with D unclear. Trimming left V 2 bases short and J 2 bases short, with 9 bases between. The length of the CDR3 is 14 residues. Germline V gene sequence: CDR1 MDHEN, CDR2 SYDVKM. CDR3 bases: TGTGCCAGCAGTTTAATACAGCGAAACTATGGCTACACCTTC. It specifies CASSLIQRNYGYTF.

The V gene is TRBV11-2, the J gene TRBJ1-4, with D possibly being TRBD1 (5 bases). Germline V gene sequence: CDR1 SGHAT, CDR2 FQNNGV. V was cut by 3 bases and J by 8 bases, with 16 bases left in between. CDR3 length: 15 amino acids. CDR3 nucleotide sequence: TGTGCCAGCAGCTTTACAGGTGAGGCGGGAGAAAAACTGTTTTTT. Amino acids: CASSFTGEAGEKLFF.

The genes are TRBV5-1 and TRBJ2-1; perhaps D is TRBD1 or TRBD2 (5 bases each). Deletions cut 3 bases from V and 6 bases from J, with 19 bases between. From germline, CDR1 is SGHRS and CDR2 YFSETQ. This CDR3 is 16 amino acids long. The CDR3 DNA follows: TGCGCCAGCAGCTGGACCTACGGGACGGTTAGCAATGAGCAGTTCTTC. Protein: CASSWTYGTVSNEQFF.

CDR3 loop: CASSGGGFGVSSYEQYF. CDR3 nucleotides: TGTGCCAGCAGCGGCGGGGGGTTTGGCGTTAGCTCCTACGAGCAGTACTTC. The V and J genes are TRBV9 and TRBJ2-7, with 8 bases identical to TRBD2. Germline V gene sequence: CDR1 SGDLS, CDR2 YYNGEE. The CDR3 is 17 residues long. Trimming removed 3 bases from V and 0 bases from J; junction bases left unmatched: 11.

The J gene is TRBJ2-7, the V gene TRBV28, with 8 positions matching TRBD1. In germline, CDR1 is MDHEN, CDR2 SYDVKM. V lost 10 bases to trimming and J lost 3 bases; unmatched junction nucleotides: 11. The CDR3 is made up of 14 amino acids. The chain's CDR3 is CATQGAGVVYEQYF. The CDR3 DNA reads as TGTGCCACCCAGGGGGCCGGCGTGGTCTACGAGCAGTACTTC.

J is TRBJ2-5 and V is TRBV10-3; 12 bases fit TRBD1. The end of the DNA is better explained by TRBJ2-7, so the J call may be wrong. Per the germline V gene, CDR1 is ENHRY and CDR2 is SYGVKD. This CDR3 comprises 15 residues. The CDR3 is CAISVGQGASYEQYF. The CDR3, as DNA: TGTGCCATCAGTGTGGGACAGGGGGCCTCCTACGAGCAGTACTTC.

CDR3 protein: CASSLVSRYEQYF. The DNA of the CDR3 is TGTGCCAGCAGCCTAGTATCTCGCTACGAGCAGTACTTC. The chain has TRBV11-1 and TRBJ2-7, with D uncertain. CDR1 is SGHAT and CDR2 is FQDESV in the germline V gene (reference sequence). There are 13 residues in the CDR3. V was shortened by 5 bases and J by 3 bases, with 11 bases between the two germline ends.

The rearrangement links TRBV27 to TRBJ2-1, with D unclear. Germline CDR1 is MNHEY and CDR2 is SMNVEV (reference sequence). This CDR3 spans 13 amino acids. V lost 5 bases, J lost 10 bases, and 15 bases lay in between. The DNA for the CDR3 is TGTGCCAGCAGTCTCCAAAGTGTTAGCGAGCAGTTCTTC. Its translation: CASSLQSVSEQFF.

The J gene is TRBJ2-1, the V gene TRBV7-2; 8 bases are shared with TRBD2. The CDR3 length is 15 residues. From germline, CDR1 is SGHTA and CDR2 FQGNSA. V gave up 8 bases and J gave up 2 bases; unmatched junction bases: 8. CDR3 in DNA: TGTGCCAGCTCCTCCAGCGGGAGCGCCTACAATGAGCAGTTCTTC. Translated: CASSSSGSAYNEQFF.

The J gene is TRBJ2-5, the V gene TRBV10-1; D is ambiguous. CDR1 is WNHNN and CDR2 is SYGVQD in the germline V gene (reference sequence). The V and J ends lost 5 bases and 0 bases respectively, with 16 bases between them. The CDR3 consists of 16 residues. CDR3 loop: CASSPTRQMYQETQYF. CDR3 coding DNA: TGCGCCAGCAGTCCTACAAGGCAAATGTACCAAGAGACCCAGTACTTC.

The chain has TRBV27 and TRBJ2-7, with 7 bases aligning to TRBD1. Germline values: CDR1 MNHEY, CDR2 SMNVEV (reference sequence). The CDR3 covers 13 residues. V lost 5 bases and J lost 4; bases outside the gene matches: 5. The CDR3 region is CASSPWTGYEQYF. The CDR3 nucleotides are TGTGCCAGCAGTCCTTGGACAGGTTACGAGCAGTACTTC.

The V gene is TRBV12-1, the J gene TRBJ2-7; TRBD2 is the table's D call, not checked against the DNA. TRBV12-1 is an annotated pseudogene. This CDR3 region has 16 residues. The CDR3 DNA reads as TGTGCCAGCTGGACTAAGGCCGGGACGCGGCCCTACGAGCAGTACTTC. Its protein product is CASWTKAGTRPYEQYF.

This chain connects TRBV15 to TRBJ2-7, with no clear D. This CDR3 region has 12 residues. V lost 0 bases and J lost 9, with 9 bases in between. Germline CDR1 and CDR2: LNHNV and YYDKDF (reference sequence). In DNA form, the CDR3 reads TGTGCCACCAGCAGAGATCCCCACGGGCAGTACTTC. It translates to CATSRDPHGQYF.

The rearrangement joins TRBV28 to TRBJ2-1; 8 nucleotides match TRBD2. CDR1 is MDHEN, CDR2 SYDVKM, per germline. The CDR3 runs 13 residues. The V gene end was trimmed by 10 bases and the J gene end by 0 bases; junction bases not matched to a gene: 2. The CDR3 loop reads CATTSGSYNEQFF. DNA of the CDR3: TGTGCCACTACTAGCGGCTCCTACAATGAGCAGTTCTTC.